Many counts were recorded for the clone carrying this TCR beta chain. The target antigen is unknown. The record originates from a study of identical twins. TCRdb used MiXCR to reprocess the 5' RACE reads, holding one entry per CDR3 protein. The sample lists fewer than 650,000 distinct CDR3 sequences; about 7% were seen once. Notes on the study in general: Insertions ran lower in abundant cord blood beta clonotypes, though not in memory repertoires.

Germline V gives CDR1 SQVTM, CDR2 ANQGSEA. The CDR3 is 14 amino acids. Trimming pared 6 bases from V and 2 bases from J, leaving 11 bases between. This sample was also put to use in a study of yellow fever vaccine responses in identical twins.

The chain joins TRBV29-1 to TRBJ2-6; a possible D gene is TRBD1 (6 bases). Input material: PBMCs. This TCR derives from a woman under 30 in good health. The chain's CDR3 is CSVQDRTGANVLTF. CDR3 DNA sequence: TGCAGCGTCCAGGACAGAACTGGGGCCAACGTCCTGACTTTC. The full variable domain, its missing parts supplied by reference TRBV29-1 and TRBJ2-6, is SAVISQKPSRDICQRGTSLTIQCQVDSQVTMMFWYRQQPGQSLTLIATANQGSEATYESGFVIDKFPISRPNLTFSTLTVSNMSPEDSSIYLCSVQDRTGANVLTFGAGSRLTVL.